The clone carrying this T cell receptor beta chain was seen many times. The target antigen is unknown. The germline V gene encodes CDR1 ENHRY and CDR2 SYGVKD. This CDR3 is 13 amino acids long. Trimming cost V 8 bases and J 4 bases, with 13 bases left between them. The source of the sample is a study of human T cells and chemical hapten exposure. Turning to the study itself: Yields of TCR per sample differed, chiefly owing to small differences in pooled library volume. Study observations and caveats: Sensitization with DPC brought no change to TCRs above 1 in 1000 in frequency.

Noted time point: healthy volunteer bleed at 6 weeks. The study extracted total RNA from unfractionated whole blood. Original data processing: Per sample, the median was approximately 96,000 TCRs, with values from around 25,000 to 690,000. One entry per CDR3 protein, called by TCRdb with MiXCR from the RACE reads. The V and J calls were determined by TCRdb, not by the authors. The data hold tens of thousands of distinct CDR3 sequences, with about 8.6% observed a single time. The material sequenced was whole blood. This clonotype originated in a male donor in good health. Some clones in this sample may be carry-over from other donors' samples. This chain links TRBV10-3 with TRBJ2-3; D may be TRBD1 or TRBD2 (5 bases each). The CDR3 DNA sequence: TGTGCCATCGGGGCAGGGAGCGCAGATACGCAGTATTTT. Its protein product is CAIGAGSADTQYF.